This T cell receptor beta chain was captured by sequencing in a study of long-term antiretroviral therapy in people with HIV. Study-level points and caveats: Clones expanded before ART dominated the repertoire at all time points. Controls exceeded HIV repertoires in CDR3 length range. Collection of the blood took place between about 2004 and 2018. The ART regimens in use then may have been less effective than current ones.

This clone was observed a handful of times. Its antigen remains unidentified. The immunoSEQ assay was v3.0, run at survey level. Roughly 40,000-50,000 T-cell genomes per sample were the sequencing target. Here immunoSEQ multiplex PCR was the method, and the copy in TCRdb shows in-frame clones only, minus some. The profile shows fewer than 40,000 clones, 80% of them singletons. The TCR originated in a man between 25 and 39 years old with HIV. The material sequenced was unsorted PBMCs, taken 3.4 years after starting antiretroviral therapy.

The CDR3: CASSLSSGPGELFF. The CDR3 bases are TGTGCCAGCAGCTTAAGTTCAGGTCCCGGGGAGCTGTTTTTT. The J gene is TRBJ2-2, the V gene TRBV7-2; the D is unclear. V shed 2 bases and J shed 6 bases, with 10 bases lying between them. The CDR3 length is 14 residues. CDR1 SGHTA and CDR2 FQGNSA come from the germline V gene.